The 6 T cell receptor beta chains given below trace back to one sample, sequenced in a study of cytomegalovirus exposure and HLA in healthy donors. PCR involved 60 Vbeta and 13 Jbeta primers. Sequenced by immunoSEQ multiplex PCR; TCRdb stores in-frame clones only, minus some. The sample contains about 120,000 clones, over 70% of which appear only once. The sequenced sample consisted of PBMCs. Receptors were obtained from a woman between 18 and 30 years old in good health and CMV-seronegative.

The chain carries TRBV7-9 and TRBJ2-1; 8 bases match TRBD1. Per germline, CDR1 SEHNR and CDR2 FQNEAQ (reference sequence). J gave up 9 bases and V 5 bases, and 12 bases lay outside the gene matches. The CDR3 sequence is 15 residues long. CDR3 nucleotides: TGTGCCAGCAGCCCCTCGGACAGGGTCTTGGTTGAGCAGTTCTTC. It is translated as CASSPSDRVLVEQFF.

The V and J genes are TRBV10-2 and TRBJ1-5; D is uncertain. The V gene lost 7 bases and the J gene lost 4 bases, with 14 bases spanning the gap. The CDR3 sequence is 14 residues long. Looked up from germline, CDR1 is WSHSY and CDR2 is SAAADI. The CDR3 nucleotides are TGCGCCAGCACCACCGCCGGAGGAAATCAGCCCCAGCATTTT. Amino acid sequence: CASTTAGGNQPQHF.

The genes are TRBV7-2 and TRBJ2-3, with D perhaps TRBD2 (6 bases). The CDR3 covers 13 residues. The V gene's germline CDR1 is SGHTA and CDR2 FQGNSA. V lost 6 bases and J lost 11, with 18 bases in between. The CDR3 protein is CASRQETGTLQYF. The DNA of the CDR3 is TGTGCCAGCAGACAGGAAACGGGGACTTTGCAGTATTTT.

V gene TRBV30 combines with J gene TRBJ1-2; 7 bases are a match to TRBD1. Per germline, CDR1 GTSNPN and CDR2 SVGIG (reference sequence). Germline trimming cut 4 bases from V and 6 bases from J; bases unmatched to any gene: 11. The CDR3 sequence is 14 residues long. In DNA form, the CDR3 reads TGTGCCTGGAATGAGGACAGGAGATCGAATGGCTACACCTTC. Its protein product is CAWNEDRRSNGYTF. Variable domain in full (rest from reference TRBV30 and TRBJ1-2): SQTIHQWPATLVQPVGSPLSLECTVEGTSNPNLYWYRQAAGRGLQLLFYSVGIGQISSEVPQNLSASRPQDRQFILSSKKLLLSDSGFYLCAWNEDRRSNGYTFGSGTRLTVV.

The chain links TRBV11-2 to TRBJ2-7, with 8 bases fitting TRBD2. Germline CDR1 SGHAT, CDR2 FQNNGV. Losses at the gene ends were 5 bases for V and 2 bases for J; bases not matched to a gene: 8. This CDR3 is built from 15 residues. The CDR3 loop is CASSLAPGGTYEQYF. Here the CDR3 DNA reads TGTGCCAGCAGCCTGGCTCCGGGGGGGACCTACGAGCAGTACTTC.

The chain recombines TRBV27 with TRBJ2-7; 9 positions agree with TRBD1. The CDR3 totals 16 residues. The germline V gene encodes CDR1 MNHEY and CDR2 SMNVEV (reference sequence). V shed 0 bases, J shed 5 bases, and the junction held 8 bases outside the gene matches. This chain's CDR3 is CASSLSGQGWGDEQYF. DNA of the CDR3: TGTGCCAGCAGTTTATCGGGACAGGGTTGGGGCGACGAGCAGTACTTC.